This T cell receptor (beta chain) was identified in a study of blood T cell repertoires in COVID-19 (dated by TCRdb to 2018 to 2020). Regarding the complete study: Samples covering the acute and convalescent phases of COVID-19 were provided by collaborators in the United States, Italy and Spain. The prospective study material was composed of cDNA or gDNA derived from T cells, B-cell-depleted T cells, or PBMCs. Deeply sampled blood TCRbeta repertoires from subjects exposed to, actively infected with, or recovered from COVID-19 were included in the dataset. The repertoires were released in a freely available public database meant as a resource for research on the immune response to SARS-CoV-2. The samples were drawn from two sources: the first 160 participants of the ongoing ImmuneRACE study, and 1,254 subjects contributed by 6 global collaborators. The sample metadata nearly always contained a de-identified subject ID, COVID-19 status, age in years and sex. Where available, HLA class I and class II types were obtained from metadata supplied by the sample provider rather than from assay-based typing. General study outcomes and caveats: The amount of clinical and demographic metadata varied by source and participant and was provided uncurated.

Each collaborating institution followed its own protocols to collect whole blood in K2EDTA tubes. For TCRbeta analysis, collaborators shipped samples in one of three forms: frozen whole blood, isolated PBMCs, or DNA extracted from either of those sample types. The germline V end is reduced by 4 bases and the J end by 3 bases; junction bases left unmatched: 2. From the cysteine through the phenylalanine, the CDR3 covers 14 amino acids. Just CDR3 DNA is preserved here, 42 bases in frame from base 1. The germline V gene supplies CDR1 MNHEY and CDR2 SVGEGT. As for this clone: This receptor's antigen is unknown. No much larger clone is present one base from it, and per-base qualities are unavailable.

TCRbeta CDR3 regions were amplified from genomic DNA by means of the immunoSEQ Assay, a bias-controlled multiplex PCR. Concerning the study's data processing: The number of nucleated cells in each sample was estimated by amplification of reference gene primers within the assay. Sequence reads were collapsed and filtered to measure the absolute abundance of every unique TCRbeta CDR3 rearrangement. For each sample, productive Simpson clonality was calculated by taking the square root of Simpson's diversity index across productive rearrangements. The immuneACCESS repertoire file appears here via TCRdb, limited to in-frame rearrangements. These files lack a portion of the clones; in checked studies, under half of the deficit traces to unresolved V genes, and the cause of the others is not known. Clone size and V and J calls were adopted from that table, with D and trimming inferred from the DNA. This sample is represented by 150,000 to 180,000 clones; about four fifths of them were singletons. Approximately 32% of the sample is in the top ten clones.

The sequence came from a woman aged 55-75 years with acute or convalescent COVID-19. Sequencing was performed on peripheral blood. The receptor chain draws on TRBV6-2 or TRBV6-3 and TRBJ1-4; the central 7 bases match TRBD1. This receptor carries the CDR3 CASSSGQSNEKLFF. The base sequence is TGTGCCAGCAGTTCGGGACAGTCTAATGAAAAACTGTTTTTT.